These 5 T cell receptor beta chains were sequenced from one sample in a study of TIL therapy for anti-PD-1-resistant metastatic lung cancer (dated by TCRdb to the early 2020s). The immunoSEQ v3 hsTCRB kit was used to amplify TCR beta CDR3 regions from genomic DNA through bias-controlled multiplex PCR. Sourced from immuneACCESS, this table was stored by TCRdb with only in-frame sequences that have V and J called. A share of the clones is absent; for the studies checked, an unresolved V gene accounts for under half, and the remainder has no known explanation. The sample table contains about 43,000 clones; only one count was recorded for less than 80% of them. The top ten clonotypes cover around 15% of the sample. What this sample's time point label stands for: pre-treatment sample, taken before nivolumab and TIL therapy. The material sequenced was blood, taken at baseline. The origin of the receptors is a man between 65 and 85 years old with non-small cell lung cancer.

The chain employs TRBV5-1 and TRBJ2-3; D possibly matches TRBD1 or TRBD2 (5 bases each). Germline loops: CDR1 SGHRS, CDR2 YFSETQ. V was cut by 6 bases and J by 1 base, with 12 bases left in between. The CDR3 loop spans 14 amino acids. The CDR3 DNA is TGCGCCAGCATTGAGGGGATAGGCACAGATACGCAGTATTTT. Translating it yields CASIEGIGTDTQYF. The whole variable domain, filled in from reference TRBV5-1 and TRBJ2-3, reads KAGVTQTPRYLIKTRGQQVTLSCSPISGHRSVSWYQQTPGQGLQFLFEYFSETQRNKGNFPGRFSGRQFSNSRSEMNVSTLELGDSALYLCASIEGIGTDTQYFGPGTRLTVL.

This rearrangement joins TRBV28 to TRBJ2-3; 9 positions agree with TRBD1. V trimming: 7 bases; J trimming: 2 bases; junction bases outside the gene matches: 10. The CDR3 covers 16 residues. The germline CDR1 and CDR2 sequences are MDHEN and SYDVKM. CDR3 in DNA: TGTGCCAGCATGGGCGTTAGGACAGGGGTCACAGATACGCAGTATTTT. Protein: CASMGVRTGVTDTQYF.

This clone was detected once. V and J are TRBV11-3 and TRBJ2-1, with D possibly being TRBD2 (6 bases). This CDR3 comprises 16 residues. Per germline, CDR1 SGHNT and CDR2 YENEEA. V lost 5 bases to trimming and J lost 0 bases, with 14 bases between them. CDR3 region: CASSAAGRLSYNEQFF. The CDR3 nucleotides are TGTGCCAGCAGCGCCGCGGGACGACTCTCCTACAATGAGCAGTTCTTC.

The rearrangement joins TRBV19 to TRBJ2-3; D unresolved. With 4 bases removed from V and 3 bases from J, the gap between germline ends came to 8 bases. Looked up from germline, CDR1 is LNHDA and CDR2 is SQIVND (reference sequence). The CDR3 runs to 13 residues. Here the CDR3 reads CASSTLGTDTQYF. The DNA for the CDR3 is TGTGCCAGTAGTACTCTTGGGACAGATACGCAGTATTTT.

The genes are TRBV27 and TRBJ1-1; 7 nucleotides line up with TRBD1. Germline V lookup: CDR1 MNHEY, CDR2 SMNVEV (reference sequence). Germline trimming cut 5 bases from V and 5 bases from J; bases unmatched to any gene: 8. There are 14 residues in the CDR3. This CDR3 is CASSPTQGRTEAFF. DNA of the CDR3: TGTGCCAGCAGTCCCACACAGGGGAGGACTGAAGCTTTCTTT.